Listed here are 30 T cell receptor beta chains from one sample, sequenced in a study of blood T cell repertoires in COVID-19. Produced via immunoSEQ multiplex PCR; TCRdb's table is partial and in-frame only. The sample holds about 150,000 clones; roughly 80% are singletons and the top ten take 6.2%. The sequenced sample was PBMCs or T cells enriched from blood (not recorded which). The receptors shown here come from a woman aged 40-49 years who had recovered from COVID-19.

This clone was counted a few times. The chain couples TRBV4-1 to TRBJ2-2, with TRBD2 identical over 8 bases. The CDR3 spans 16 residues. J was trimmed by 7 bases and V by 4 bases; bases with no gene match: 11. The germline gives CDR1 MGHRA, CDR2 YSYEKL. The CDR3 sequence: CASSPSRGGIFGELFF. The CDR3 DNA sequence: TGCGCCAGCAGCCCCTCCCGGGGGGGTATTTTCGGGGAGCTGTTTTTT.

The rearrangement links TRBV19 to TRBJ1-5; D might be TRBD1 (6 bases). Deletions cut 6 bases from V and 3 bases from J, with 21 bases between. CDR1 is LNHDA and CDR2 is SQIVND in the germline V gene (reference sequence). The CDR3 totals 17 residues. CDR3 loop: CASSLAHGRGDNQPQHF. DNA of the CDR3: TGTGCCAGTAGCCTCGCCCATGGCAGGGGAGACAATCAGCCCCAGCATTTT.

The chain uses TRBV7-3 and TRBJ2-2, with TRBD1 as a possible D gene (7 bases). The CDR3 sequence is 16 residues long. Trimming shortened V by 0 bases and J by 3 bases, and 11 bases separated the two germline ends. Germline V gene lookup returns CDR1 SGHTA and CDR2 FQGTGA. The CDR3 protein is CASSLTGGTDTGELFF. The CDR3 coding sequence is TGTGCCAGCAGCTTAACCGGCGGGACAGACACCGGGGAGCTGTTTTTT.

CDR3: CASSSTDRAYSYNSPLHF. In DNA, the CDR3 is TGTGCCAGCAGCTCGACCGACAGGGCCTACTCCTATAATTCACCCCTCCACTTT. The chain joins TRBV5-6 to TRBJ1-6; 7 nucleotides agree with TRBD1. The V gene end was trimmed by 3 bases and the J gene end by 0 bases; junction bases not matched to a gene: 9. The CDR3 has 18 amino acids. Germline lookup yields CDR1 SGHDT and CDR2 YYEEEE.

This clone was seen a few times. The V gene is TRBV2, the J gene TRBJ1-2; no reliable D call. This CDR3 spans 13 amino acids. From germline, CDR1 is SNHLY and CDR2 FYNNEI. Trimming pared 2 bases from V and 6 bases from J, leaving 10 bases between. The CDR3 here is CASSELTTDGYTF. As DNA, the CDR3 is TGTGCCAGCAGTGAACTGACAACGGATGGCTACACCTTC.

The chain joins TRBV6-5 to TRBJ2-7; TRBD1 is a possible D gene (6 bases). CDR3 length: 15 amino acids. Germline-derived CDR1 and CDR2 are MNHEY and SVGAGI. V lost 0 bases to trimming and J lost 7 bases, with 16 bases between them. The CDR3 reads CASSYSRAGAVEQYF. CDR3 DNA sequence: TGTGCCAGCAGTTACTCGAGGGCAGGGGCGGTGGAGCAGTACTTC.

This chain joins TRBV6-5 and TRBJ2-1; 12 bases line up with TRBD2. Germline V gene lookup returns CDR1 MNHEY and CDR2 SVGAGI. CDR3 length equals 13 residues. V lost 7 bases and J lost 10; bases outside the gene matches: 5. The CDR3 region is CASTLTSGSEQFF. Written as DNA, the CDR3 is TGTGCCAGCACCCTGACTAGCGGGAGCGAGCAGTTCTTC.

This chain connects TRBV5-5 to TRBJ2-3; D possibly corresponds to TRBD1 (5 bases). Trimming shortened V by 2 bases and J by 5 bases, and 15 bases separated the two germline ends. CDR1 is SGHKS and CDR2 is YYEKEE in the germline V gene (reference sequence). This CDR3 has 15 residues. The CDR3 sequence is CASSLYRIGVDTQYF. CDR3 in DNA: TGTGCCAGCAGCTTATACAGGATTGGGGTAGATACGCAGTATTTT. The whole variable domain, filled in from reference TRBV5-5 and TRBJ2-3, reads DAGVTQSPTHLIKTRGQQVTLRCSPISGHKSVSWYQQVLGQGPQFIFQYYEKEERGRGNFPDRFSARQFPNYSSELNVNALLLGDSALYLCASSLYRIGVDTQYFGPGTRLTVL.

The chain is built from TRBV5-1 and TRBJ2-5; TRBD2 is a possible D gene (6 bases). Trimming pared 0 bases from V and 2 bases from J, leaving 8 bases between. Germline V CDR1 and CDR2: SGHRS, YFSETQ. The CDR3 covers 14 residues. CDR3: CASSLGRGQETQYF. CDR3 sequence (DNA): TGCGCCAGCAGCTTGGGGCGGGGACAAGAGACCCAGTACTTC.

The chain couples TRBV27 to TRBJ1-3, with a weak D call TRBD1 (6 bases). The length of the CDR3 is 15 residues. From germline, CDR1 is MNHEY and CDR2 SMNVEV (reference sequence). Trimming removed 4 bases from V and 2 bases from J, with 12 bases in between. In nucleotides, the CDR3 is TGTGCCAGCAGTTGGCAGGGGCGACCTGGAAACACCATATATTTT. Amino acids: CASSWQGRPGNTIYF.

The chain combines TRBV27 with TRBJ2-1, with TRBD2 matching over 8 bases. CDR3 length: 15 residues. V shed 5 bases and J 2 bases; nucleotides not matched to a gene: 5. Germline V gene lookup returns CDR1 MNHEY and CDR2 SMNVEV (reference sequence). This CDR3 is CASSPPGLAYNEQFF. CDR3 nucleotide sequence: TGTGCCAGCAGTCCTCCGGGACTAGCCTACAATGAGCAGTTCTTC.

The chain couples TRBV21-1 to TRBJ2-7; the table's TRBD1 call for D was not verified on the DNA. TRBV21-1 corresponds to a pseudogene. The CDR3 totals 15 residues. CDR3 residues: CASSPWTGTVYEQYF. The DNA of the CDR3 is TGTGCCAGCAGCCCTTGGACAGGGACGGTCTACGAGCAGTACTTC.

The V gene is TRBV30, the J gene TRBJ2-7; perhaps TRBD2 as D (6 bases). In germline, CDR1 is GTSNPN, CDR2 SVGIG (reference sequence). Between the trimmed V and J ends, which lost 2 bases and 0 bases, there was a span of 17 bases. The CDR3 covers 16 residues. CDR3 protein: CAWSPSGGTYSYEQYF. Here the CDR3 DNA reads TGTGCCTGGAGTCCATCCGGGGGAACATACTCCTACGAGCAGTACTTC.

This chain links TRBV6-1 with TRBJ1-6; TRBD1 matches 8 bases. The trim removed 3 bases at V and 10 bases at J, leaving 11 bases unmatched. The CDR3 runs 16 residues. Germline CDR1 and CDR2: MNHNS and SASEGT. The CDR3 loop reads CASSDDHRGKRSPLHF. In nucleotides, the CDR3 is TGTGCCAGCAGTGATGATCACAGGGGGAAGCGATCACCCCTCCACTTT.

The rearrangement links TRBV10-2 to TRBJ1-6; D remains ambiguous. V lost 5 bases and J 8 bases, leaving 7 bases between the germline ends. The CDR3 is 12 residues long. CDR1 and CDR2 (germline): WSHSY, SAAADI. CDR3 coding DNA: TGCGCCAGCAGTTCGCGGTATTCACCCCTCCACTTT. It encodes CASSSRYSPLHF.

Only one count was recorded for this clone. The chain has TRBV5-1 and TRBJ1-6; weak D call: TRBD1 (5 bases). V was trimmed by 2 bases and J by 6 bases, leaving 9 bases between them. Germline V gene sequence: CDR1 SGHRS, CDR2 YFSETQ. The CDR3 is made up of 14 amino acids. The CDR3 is CASSFSGTNSPLHF. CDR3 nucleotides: TGCGCCAGCAGCTTTAGCGGGACTAATTCACCCCTCCACTTT.

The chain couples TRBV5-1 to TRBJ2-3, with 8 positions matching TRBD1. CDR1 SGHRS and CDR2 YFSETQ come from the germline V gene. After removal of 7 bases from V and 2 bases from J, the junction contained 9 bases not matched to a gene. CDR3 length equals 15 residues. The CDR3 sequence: CASRRTGGDTDTQYF. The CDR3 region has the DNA TGCGCCAGCCGTAGAACAGGGGGAGACACAGATACGCAGTATTTT.

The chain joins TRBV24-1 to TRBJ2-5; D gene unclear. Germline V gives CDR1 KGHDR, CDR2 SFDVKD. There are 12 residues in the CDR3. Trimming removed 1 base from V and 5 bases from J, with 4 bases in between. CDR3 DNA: TGTGCCACCAGTGATTTCGGTGAGACCCAGTACTTC. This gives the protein CATSDFGETQYF.

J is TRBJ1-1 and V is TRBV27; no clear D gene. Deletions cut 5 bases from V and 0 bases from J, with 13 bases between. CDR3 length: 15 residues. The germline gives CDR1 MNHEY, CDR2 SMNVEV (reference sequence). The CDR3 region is CASSQGRGMNTEAFF. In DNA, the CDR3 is TGTGCCAGCAGTCAAGGACGGGGAATGAACACTGAAGCTTTCTTT.

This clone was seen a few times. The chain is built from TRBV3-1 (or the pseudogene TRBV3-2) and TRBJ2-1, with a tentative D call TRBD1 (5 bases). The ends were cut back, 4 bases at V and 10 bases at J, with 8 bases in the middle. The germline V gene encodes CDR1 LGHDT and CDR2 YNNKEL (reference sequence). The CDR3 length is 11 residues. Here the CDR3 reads CASSRTREQFF. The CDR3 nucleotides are TGTGCCAGCAGCCGGACAAGGGAGCAGTTCTTC.

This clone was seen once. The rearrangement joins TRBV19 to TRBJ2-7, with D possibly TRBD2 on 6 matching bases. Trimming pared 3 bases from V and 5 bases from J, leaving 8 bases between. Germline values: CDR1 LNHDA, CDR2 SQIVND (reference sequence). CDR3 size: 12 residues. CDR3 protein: CASSIGGDEQYF. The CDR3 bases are TGTGCCAGTAGTATCGGAGGGGACGAGCAGTACTTC.

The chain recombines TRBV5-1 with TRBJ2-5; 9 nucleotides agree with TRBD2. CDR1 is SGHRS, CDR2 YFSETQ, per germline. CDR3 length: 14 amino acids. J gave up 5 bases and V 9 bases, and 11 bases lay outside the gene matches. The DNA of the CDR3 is TGCGCCACCAGGGCGGGGGGGCGGCTTGAGACCCAGTACTTC. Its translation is CATRAGGRLETQYF.

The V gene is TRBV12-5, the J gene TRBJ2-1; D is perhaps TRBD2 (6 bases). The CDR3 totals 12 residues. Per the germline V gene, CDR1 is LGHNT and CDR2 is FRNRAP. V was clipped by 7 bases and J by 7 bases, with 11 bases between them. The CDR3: CASAVGGNEQFF. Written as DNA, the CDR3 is TGTGCTAGTGCCGTAGGAGGGAATGAGCAGTTCTTC.

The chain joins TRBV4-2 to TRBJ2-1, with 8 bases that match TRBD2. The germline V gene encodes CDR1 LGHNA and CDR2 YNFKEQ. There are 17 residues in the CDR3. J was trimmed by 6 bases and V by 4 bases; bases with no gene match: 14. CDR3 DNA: TGTGCCAGCAGCCCCCAAGGGGCGGGAGGTTTGTTCAATGAGCAGTTCTTC. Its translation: CASSPQGAGGLFNEQFF.

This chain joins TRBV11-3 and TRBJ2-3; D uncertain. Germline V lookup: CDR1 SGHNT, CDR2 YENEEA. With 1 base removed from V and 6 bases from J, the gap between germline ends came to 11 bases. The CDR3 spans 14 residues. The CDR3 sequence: CASSLGSVGDTQYF. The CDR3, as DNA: TGTGCCAGCAGCTTAGGAAGCGTTGGGGATACGCAGTATTTT.

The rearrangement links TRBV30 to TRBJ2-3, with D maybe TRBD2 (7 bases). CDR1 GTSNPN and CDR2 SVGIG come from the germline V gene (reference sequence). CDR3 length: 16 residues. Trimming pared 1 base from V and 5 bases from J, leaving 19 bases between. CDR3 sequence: CAWSAPRRGGGDTQYF. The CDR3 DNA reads TGTGCCTGGAGTGCCCCACGGCGGGGAGGGGGAGATACGCAGTATTTT.

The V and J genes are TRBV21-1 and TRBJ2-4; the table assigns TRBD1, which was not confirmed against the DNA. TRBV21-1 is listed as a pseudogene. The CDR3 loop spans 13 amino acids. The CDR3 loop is CASRGGRSPIQYF. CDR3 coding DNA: TGTGCCAGCAGAGGGGGCCGCTCCCCCATTCAGTACTTC.

CDR3 residues: CASSVASGQGAGNTIYF. In DNA, the CDR3 is TGTGCCAGCAGCGTAGCCTCGGGACAGGGGGCTGGAAACACCATATATTTT. This chain links TRBV9 with TRBJ1-3; 11 nucleotides agree with TRBD1. The V segment lost 0 bases and the J segment 2 bases; nucleotides outside the gene matches: 4. CDR1 SGDLS and CDR2 YYNGEE come from the germline V gene. This CDR3 contains 17 residues.

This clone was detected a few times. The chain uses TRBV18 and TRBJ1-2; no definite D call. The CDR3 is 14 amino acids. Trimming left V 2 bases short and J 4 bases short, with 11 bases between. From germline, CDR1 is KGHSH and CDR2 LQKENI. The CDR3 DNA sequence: TGTGCCAGCTCACCAGAGGTAGACTCCTATGGCTACACCTTC. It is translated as CASSPEVDSYGYTF.

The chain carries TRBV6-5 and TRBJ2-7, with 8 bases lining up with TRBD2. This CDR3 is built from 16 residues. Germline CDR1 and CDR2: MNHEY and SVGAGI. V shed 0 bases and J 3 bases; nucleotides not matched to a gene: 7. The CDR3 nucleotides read TGTGCCAGCAGTTACTCGACGGTAGCGGGGAGCTACGAGCAGTACTTC. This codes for CASSYSTVAGSYEQYF.